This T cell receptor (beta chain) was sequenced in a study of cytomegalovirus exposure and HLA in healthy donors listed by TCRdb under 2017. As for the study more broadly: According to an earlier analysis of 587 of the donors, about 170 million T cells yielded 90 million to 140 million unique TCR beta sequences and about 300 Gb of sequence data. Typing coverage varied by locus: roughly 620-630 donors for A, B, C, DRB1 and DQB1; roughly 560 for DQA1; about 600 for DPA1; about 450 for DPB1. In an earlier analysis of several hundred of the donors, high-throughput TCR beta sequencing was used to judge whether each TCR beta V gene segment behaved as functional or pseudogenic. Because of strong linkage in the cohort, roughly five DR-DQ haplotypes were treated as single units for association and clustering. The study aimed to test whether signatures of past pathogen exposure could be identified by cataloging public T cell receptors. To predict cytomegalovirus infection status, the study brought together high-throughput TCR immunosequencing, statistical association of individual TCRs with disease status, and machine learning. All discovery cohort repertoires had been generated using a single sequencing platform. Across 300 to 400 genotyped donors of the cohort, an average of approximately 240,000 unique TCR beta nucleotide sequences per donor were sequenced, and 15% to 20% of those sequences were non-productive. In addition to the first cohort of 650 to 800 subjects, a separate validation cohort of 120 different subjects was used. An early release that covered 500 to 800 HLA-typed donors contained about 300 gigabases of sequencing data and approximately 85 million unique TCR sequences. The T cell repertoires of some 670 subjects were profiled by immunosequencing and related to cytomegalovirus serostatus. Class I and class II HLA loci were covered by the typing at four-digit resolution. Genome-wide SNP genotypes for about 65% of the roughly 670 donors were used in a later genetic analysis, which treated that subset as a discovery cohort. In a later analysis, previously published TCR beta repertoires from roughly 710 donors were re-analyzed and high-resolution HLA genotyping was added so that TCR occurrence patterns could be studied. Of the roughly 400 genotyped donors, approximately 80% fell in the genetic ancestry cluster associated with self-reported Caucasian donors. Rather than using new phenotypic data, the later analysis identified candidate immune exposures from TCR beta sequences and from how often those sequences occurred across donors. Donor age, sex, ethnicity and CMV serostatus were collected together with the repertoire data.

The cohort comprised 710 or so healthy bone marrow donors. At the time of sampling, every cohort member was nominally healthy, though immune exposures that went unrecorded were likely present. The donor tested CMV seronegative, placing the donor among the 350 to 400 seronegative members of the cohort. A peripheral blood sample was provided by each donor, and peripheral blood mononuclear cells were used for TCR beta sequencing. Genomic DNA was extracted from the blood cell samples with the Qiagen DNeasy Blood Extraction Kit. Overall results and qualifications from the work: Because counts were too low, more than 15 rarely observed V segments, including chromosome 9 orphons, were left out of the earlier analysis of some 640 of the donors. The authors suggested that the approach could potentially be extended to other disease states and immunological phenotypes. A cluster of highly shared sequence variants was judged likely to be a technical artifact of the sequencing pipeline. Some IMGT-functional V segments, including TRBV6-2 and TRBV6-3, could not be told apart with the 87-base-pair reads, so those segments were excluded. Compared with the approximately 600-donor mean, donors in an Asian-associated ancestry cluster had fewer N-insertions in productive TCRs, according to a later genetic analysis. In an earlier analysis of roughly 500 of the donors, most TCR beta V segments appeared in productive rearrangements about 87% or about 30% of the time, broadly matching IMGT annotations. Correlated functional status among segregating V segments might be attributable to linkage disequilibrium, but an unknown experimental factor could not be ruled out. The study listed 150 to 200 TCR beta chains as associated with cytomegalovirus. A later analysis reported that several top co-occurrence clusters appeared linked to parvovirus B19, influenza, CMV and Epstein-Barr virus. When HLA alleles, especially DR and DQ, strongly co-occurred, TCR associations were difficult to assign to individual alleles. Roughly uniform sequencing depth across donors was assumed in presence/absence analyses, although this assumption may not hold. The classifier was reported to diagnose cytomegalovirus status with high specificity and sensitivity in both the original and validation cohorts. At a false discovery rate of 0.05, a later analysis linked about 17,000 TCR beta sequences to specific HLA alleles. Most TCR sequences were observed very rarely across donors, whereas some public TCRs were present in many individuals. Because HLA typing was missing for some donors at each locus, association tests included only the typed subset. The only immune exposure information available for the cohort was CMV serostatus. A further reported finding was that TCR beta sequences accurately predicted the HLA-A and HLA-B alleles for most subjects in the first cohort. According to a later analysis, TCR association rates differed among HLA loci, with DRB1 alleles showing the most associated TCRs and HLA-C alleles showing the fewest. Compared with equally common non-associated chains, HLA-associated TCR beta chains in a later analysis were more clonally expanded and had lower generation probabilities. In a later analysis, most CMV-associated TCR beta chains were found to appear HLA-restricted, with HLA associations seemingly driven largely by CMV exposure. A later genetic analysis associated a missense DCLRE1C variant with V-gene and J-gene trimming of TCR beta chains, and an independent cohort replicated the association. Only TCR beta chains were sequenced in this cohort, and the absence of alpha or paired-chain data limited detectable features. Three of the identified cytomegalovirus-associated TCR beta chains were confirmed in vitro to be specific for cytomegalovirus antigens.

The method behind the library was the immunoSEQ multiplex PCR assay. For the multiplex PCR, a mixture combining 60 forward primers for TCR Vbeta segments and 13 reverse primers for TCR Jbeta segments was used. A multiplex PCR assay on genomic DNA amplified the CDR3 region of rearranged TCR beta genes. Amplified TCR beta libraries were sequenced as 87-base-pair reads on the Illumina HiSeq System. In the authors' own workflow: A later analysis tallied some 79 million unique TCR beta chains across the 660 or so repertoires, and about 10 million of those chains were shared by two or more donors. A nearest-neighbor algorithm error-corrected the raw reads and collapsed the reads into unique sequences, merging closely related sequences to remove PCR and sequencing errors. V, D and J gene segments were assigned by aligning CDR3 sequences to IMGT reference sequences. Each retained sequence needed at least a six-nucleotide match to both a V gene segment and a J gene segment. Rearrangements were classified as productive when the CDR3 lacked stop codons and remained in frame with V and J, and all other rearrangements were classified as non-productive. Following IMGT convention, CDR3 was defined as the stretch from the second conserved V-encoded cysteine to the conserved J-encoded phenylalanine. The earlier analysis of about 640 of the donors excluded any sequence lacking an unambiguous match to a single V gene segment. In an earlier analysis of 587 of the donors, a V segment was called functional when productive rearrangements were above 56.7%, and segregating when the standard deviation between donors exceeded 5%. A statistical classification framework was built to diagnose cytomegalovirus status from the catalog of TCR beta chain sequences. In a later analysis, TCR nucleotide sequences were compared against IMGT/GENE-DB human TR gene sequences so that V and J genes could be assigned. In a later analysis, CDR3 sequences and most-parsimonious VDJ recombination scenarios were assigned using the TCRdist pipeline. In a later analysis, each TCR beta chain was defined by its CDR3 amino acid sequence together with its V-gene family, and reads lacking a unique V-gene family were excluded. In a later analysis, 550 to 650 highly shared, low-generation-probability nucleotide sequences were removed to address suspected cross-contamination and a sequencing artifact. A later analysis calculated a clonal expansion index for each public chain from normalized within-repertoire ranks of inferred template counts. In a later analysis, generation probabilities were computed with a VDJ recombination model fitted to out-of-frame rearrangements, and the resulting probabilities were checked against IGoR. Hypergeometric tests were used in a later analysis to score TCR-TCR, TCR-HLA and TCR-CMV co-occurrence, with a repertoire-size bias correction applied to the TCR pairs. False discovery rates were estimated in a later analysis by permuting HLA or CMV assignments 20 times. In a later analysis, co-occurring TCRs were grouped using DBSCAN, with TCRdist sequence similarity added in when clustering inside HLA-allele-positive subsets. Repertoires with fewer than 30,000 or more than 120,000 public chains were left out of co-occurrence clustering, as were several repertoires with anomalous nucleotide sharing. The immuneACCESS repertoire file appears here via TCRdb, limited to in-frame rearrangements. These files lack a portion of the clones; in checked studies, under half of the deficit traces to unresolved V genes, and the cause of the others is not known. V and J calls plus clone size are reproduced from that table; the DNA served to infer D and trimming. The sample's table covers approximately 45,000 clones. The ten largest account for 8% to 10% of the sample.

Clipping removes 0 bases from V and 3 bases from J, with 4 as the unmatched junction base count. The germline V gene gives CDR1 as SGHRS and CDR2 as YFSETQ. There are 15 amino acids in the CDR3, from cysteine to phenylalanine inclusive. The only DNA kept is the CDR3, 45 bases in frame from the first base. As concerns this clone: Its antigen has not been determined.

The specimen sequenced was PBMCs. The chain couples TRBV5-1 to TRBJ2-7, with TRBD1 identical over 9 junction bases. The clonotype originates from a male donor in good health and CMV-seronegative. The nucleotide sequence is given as TGCGCCAGCAGCTTGGCGGGGACAGGGAACTACGAGCAGTACTTC. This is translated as CASSLAGTGNYEQYF.